The 20 T cell receptor beta chains given below trace back to one sample, sequenced in a study of blood T cells in healthy people across ages. Primers used in a second PCR of about 6 to 11 cycles were a sample-barcoded 5' primer and a J-beta primer mix. Using its own MiXCR run on the 5' RACE reads, TCRdb lists one record per CDR3 protein. There are about 1,800,000 distinct CDR3 sequences in the sample; over 25% occur only once, and roughly 8.2% lies in the top ten. Sequencing used blood. These receptors were taken from a woman under 40 in good health.

This clonotype showed up many times. The chain carries TRBV7-6 and TRBJ2-6; the D is unclear. CDR1 is SGHVS and CDR2 is FNYEAQ in the germline V gene. V was pared by 7 bases and J by 3 bases, with 7 bases between. The CDR3 is 13 amino acids. This CDR3 is CASTSDGANVLTF. As DNA, the CDR3 is TGTGCCAGCACCTCAGATGGGGCCAACGTCCTGACTTTC.

The chain recombines TRBV2 with TRBJ2-1, with 7 bases identical to TRBD2. Germline V gene data show CDR1 as SNHLY and CDR2 as FYNNEI. After removal of 4 bases from V and 4 bases from J, the junction contained 7 bases not matched to a gene. CDR3 length equals 15 residues. The CDR3 is CASSGGGGLYNEQFF. The CDR3, as DNA: TGTGCCAGCAGTGGTGGCGGGGGACTGTACAATGAGCAGTTCTTC.

The rearrangement uses TRBV12-3 or TRBV12-4 and TRBJ2-4; 7 nucleotides align to TRBD2. Germline trimming cut 5 bases from V and 5 bases from J; bases unmatched to any gene: 3. The CDR3 has 13 amino acids. CDR3 amino acids: CASSGAGENIQYF. As DNA, the CDR3 is TGTGCCAGCAGTGGGGCGGGGGAAAACATTCAGTACTTC.

The chain is built from TRBV27 and TRBJ2-1, with D maybe TRBD1 (6 bases). Between the trimmed V and J ends, which lost 7 bases and 0 bases, there was a span of 22 bases. CDR3 length: 18 amino acids. The germline V gene has CDR1 MNHEY and CDR2 SMNVEV (reference sequence). CDR3 residues: CASTKTRWGLSSYNEQFF. DNA for the CDR3: TGTGCCAGCACCAAAACCAGATGGGGGCTGAGCTCCTACAATGAGCAGTTCTTC.

This clonotype was picked up a small number of times. The CDR3 sequence: CASSLRDGGPSYGYTF. In DNA, the CDR3 is TGTGCCAGCAGCTTAAGGGATGGCGGGCCTAGCTATGGCTACACCTTC. The chain has TRBV7-2 and TRBJ1-2; D call uncertain. Germline CDR1 SGHTA, CDR2 FQGNSA. This CDR3 comprises 16 residues. The V gene lost 2 bases and the J gene lost 4 bases, with 17 bases spanning the gap.

This clonotype was recorded only once. The V call is TRBV7-9, the J call TRBJ2-5, with D possibly TRBD1 on 6 matching bases. The J call is uncertain, as TRBJ2-7 better fits the DNA end. CDR3 length: 14 amino acids. Germline-derived CDR1 and CDR2 are SEHNR and FQNEAQ (reference sequence). CDR3 loop: CASSAGQSFSEQYF. Written as DNA, the CDR3 is TGTGCCAGCAGCGCCGGACAGAGTTTTAGCGAGCAGTACTTC.

The V call is TRBV7-2, the J call TRBJ2-3, with D uncertain. The CDR3 sequence is 13 residues long. Germline V gene data show CDR1 as SGHTA and CDR2 as FQGNSA. V was clipped by 5 bases and J by 4 bases, with 10 bases between them. The CDR3 DNA reads as TGTGCCAGCAGCCGGGTCTTCGCAGATACGCAGTATTTT. This codes for CASSRVFADTQYF.

The V call is TRBV2, the J call TRBJ2-5; possibly TRBD1 for D (6 bases). CDR3 length: 13 amino acids. V was shortened by 11 bases and J by 0 bases, with 13 bases between the two germline ends. Per germline, CDR1 SNHLY and CDR2 FYNNEI. As DNA, the CDR3 is TGTGCCGGTCGACAGGCGTACCAAGAGACCCAGTACTTC. It is translated as CAGRQAYQETQYF.

J is TRBJ2-3 and V is TRBV15, with D possibly being TRBD2 (6 bases). Between the trimmed V and J ends, which lost 4 bases and 1 base, there was a span of 12 bases. Germline CDR1 is LNHNV and CDR2 is YYDKDF (reference sequence). This CDR3 region has 15 residues. For the CDR3, the DNA is TGTGCCACCAGCAACTGGGGCGGGGGCACAGATACGCAGTATTTT. Protein sequence: CATSNWGGGTDTQYF.

This clonotype was seen many times. This chain connects TRBV7-2 to TRBJ2-5, with D possibly being TRBD1 or TRBD2 (5 bases each). The CDR3 runs to 14 residues. The ends were cut back, 1 base at V and 5 bases at J, with 11 bases in the middle. Germline CDR1 SGHTA, CDR2 FQGNSA. CDR3 nucleotide sequence: TGTGCCAGCAGCTTAGATCTGGGACGGGAGACCCAGTACTTC. Translated, it gives CASSLDLGRETQYF.

The J gene is TRBJ2-5, the V gene TRBV5-1, with a weak D call TRBD2 (5 bases). V was cut by 7 bases and J by 4 bases, with 17 bases left in between. In germline, CDR1 is SGHRS, CDR2 YFSETQ. The CDR3 has 14 residues. CDR3 DNA: TGCGCCAGCCGGCTAGGGAGTTTCCGAGAGACCCAGTACTTC. Residues: CASRLGSFRETQYF. The whole variable domain, filled in from reference TRBV5-1 and TRBJ2-5, reads KAGVTQTPRYLIKTRGQQVTLSCSPISGHRSVSWYQQTPGQGLQFLFEYFSETQRNKGNFPGRFSGRQFSNSRSEMNVSTLELGDSALYLCASRLGSFRETQYFGPGTRLLVL.

The V and J genes are TRBV2 and TRBJ2-1; 15 positions match TRBD2. The DNA end is a closer match to TRBJ2-7, so the J assignment may be wrong. CDR3 length: 17 amino acids. CDR1 is SNHLY, CDR2 FYNNEI, per germline. The CDR3, as DNA: TGTGCCAGCAGTCGGGGACTAGCGGGGGGTAGTAACAATGAGCAGTACTTC. It encodes CASSRGLAGGSNNEQYF.

This clonotype was seen a few times. A much larger clone is a single base away; this may be a read error. V usage is TRBV5-6 and J usage is TRBJ1-1; the D gene is possibly TRBD1 (6 bases). In germline, CDR1 is SGHDT, CDR2 YYEEEE. The CDR3 loop spans 13 amino acids. V gave up 5 bases and J gave up 1 base, with 9 bases separating them. In nucleotides, the CDR3 is TGTGCCAGCAGGATACAGGGGAACACTGAAGCTTTCTTT. Amino acid sequence: CASRIQGNTEAFF.

The J gene is TRBJ1-1, the V gene TRBV29-1; a possible D gene is TRBD1 (5 bases). V was cut by 7 bases and J by 11 bases, with 14 bases left in between. The germline gives CDR1 SQVTM, CDR2 ANQGSEA. The CDR3 totals 10 residues. CDR3 DNA: TGCAGCGCACATCAAGAGGGGGCTTTCTTT. It encodes CSAHQEGAFF. Full variable domain (outside the CDR3, taken from reference TRBV29-1 and TRBJ1-1): SAVISQKPSRDICQRGTSLTIQCQVDSQVTMMFWYRQQPGQSLTLIATANQGSEATYESGFVIDKFPISRPNLTFSTLTVSNMSPEDSSIYLCSAHQEGAFFGQGTRLTVV.

This clonotype has just a few counts. V gene TRBV3-1 combines with J gene TRBJ1-1; D might be TRBD1 (6 bases). Trimming stripped 1 base from V and 5 bases from J, with 17 bases between. The CDR3 loop spans 16 amino acids. The germline CDR1 and CDR2 sequences are LGHDT and YNNKEL (reference sequence). Written as DNA, the CDR3 is TGTGCCAGCAGCCAAGGAGGGGGGAATGGGCGGACTGAAGCTTTCTTT. This encodes CASSQGGGNGRTEAFF.

This clonotype turned up a few times. The chain is built from TRBV6-1 and TRBJ2-7, with 8 nucleotides matching TRBD1. CDR3 size: 17 residues. Germline CDR1 MNHNS, CDR2 SASEGT. Losses at the gene ends were 5 bases for V and 4 bases for J; bases not matched to a gene: 16. CDR3 in amino acids: CASSNRGPGTGLYEQYF. CDR3 sequence (DNA): TGTGCCAGCAGTAATAGAGGACCCGGGACAGGATTGTACGAGCAGTACTTC.

CDR3 nucleotides: TGTGCCAGCAGCTCTGATAGGGGCAGGCTTTACAATGAGCAGTTCTTC. This gives the protein CASSSDRGRLYNEQFF. The chain couples TRBV7-2 to TRBJ2-1, with a possible D match to TRBD1 (5 bases). V dropped 4 bases and J dropped 4 bases, with 17 bases sitting between them. CDR1 SGHTA and CDR2 FQGNSA come from the germline V gene. This CDR3 is 16 amino acids long.

This rearrangement joins TRBV19 to TRBJ1-5; TRBD1 might be the D (6 bases). V lost 6 bases and J lost 0, with 18 bases in between. Germline values: CDR1 LNHDA, CDR2 SQIVND (reference sequence). The CDR3 runs 17 residues. The CDR3 sequence: CASRRIRDTYSNQPQHF. The CDR3 region has the DNA TGTGCCAGTAGGAGAATCCGGGACACCTATAGCAATCAGCCCCAGCATTTT.

The chain recombines TRBV20-1 with TRBJ2-1; possibly TRBD2 for D (6 bases). V was trimmed by 6 bases and J by 0 bases, leaving 18 bases between them. The CDR3 covers 16 residues. The V gene's germline CDR1 is DFQATT and CDR2 SNEGSKA (reference sequence). The CDR3 DNA reads as TGCAGTGCCCGACCAATGACTAGTGTCTCCTACAATGAGCAGTTCTTC. Its translation: CSARPMTSVSYNEQFF.

The chain uses TRBV28 and TRBJ2-3; TRBD1 matches 7 bases. CDR3 size: 16 residues. V lost 3 bases to trimming and J lost 3 bases; unmatched junction nucleotides: 9. Germline loops: CDR1 MDHEN, CDR2 SYDVKM. The CDR3 region has the DNA TGTGCCAGCAGTTTTAGTCGGGACAGTAATACAGATACGCAGTATTTT. This encodes CASSFSRDSNTDTQYF.